The 10 T cell receptor beta chains listed next were all sequenced from one sample in a study of CD8+CD57+ T cells in acquired aplastic anemia. The patients chosen for sequencing had shown expansion of CD8+CD57+ cells (detected by flow cytometry). Genomic DNA acted as the template from which TCR beta VDJ combination and CDR3 sequence profiling were carried out. Each CDR3 protein is one row after TCRdb ran MiXCR on the reads. The profile shows under 350,000 distinct CDR3 sequences, 45% to 65% of them singletons. The sample consisted of sorted CD4+, CD8+, or CD8+CD57+ T cells (not recorded which) from PBMCs. Receptors originate from a human donor with aplastic anemia.

This clonotype appeared many times. The chain is built from TRBV18 and TRBJ2-7, with 8 bases matching TRBD1. V shed 5 bases, J shed 3 bases, and the junction held 3 bases outside the gene matches. This CDR3 region has 13 residues. Germline V lookup: CDR1 KGHSH, CDR2 LQKENI. DNA for the CDR3: TGTGCCAGCTCAGCCGGGACAGGCTACGAGCAGTACTTC. It specifies CASSAGTGYEQYF.

CDR3 coding DNA: TGTGCCATCAGTGAGTCGGGACAGGGGAGGGCTGGCTACACCTTC. Amino acids: CAISESGQGRAGYTF. The J gene is TRBJ1-2, the V gene TRBV10-3, with 10 bases identical to TRBD1. The germline V gene has CDR1 ENHRY and CDR2 SYGVKD. CDR3 length: 15 residues. V was clipped by 0 bases and J by 7 bases; unmatched bases: 5.

J is TRBJ1-3 and V is TRBV6-5; D is ambiguous. CDR3 size: 13 residues. The V and J ends lost 6 bases and 5 bases respectively, with 11 bases between them. CDR1 is MNHEY and CDR2 is SVGAGI in the germline V gene. DNA of the CDR3: TGTGCCAGCAGACGGACGGAGCGAAACACCATATATTTT. Its translation is CASRRTERNTIYF.

This clonotype was observed at least ten times. This chain joins TRBV11-1 and TRBJ1-4, with TRBD1 matching 9 bases. Germline V lookup: CDR1 SGHAT, CDR2 FQDESV (reference sequence). V lost 2 bases, J lost 5 bases, and 3 bases stayed unmatched. This CDR3 is built from 15 residues. CDR3 in DNA: TGTGCCAGCAGCTTACATGGACAGGGGAATGAAAAACTGTTTTTT. This translates into CASSLHGQGNEKLFF.

The V gene is TRBV6-1, the J gene TRBJ2-3; the match to TRBD1 covers 8 bases. The germline CDR1 and CDR2 sequences are MNHNS and SASEGT. Trimming cost V 6 bases and J 1 base; bases outside gene matches: 3. This CDR3 has 14 residues. The CDR3 is CASRKGQGTDTQYF. The CDR3 coding sequence is TGTGCCAGCAGGAAGGGACAGGGCACAGATACGCAGTATTTT.

The chain carries TRBV7-9 and TRBJ2-5, with 9 bases lining up with TRBD1. The V gene end was trimmed by 4 bases and the J gene end by 3 bases; junction bases not matched to a gene: 6. This CDR3 is built from 15 residues. Germline V CDR1 and CDR2: SEHNR, FQNEAQ (reference sequence). CDR3 region: CASSSGQGRKETQYF. The CDR3 DNA reads TGTGCCAGCAGCTCTGGACAGGGGAGGAAAGAGACCCAGTACTTC.

The chain employs TRBV10-3 and TRBJ2-1; 7 nucleotides match TRBD1. The CDR3 spans 15 residues. Germline CDR1 and CDR2: ENHRY and SYGVKD. V lost 3 bases, J lost 4 bases, and 6 bases stayed unmatched. Written as DNA, the CDR3 is TGTGCCATCAGTGAAGTAGGGGGCTCGTACAATGAGCAGTTCTTC. Its protein product is CAISEVGGSYNEQFF.

The chain has TRBV10-1 and TRBJ2-7; D uncertain. The V and J ends lost 3 bases and 6 bases respectively, with 9 bases between them. Germline CDR1 reads WNHNN; CDR2 reads SYGVQD (reference sequence). The CDR3 runs to 12 residues. In nucleotides, the CDR3 is TGCGCCAGCAGTGATGGATGGAGCGAGCAGTACTTC. It translates to CASSDGWSEQYF.

This chain uses TRBV20-1 with TRBJ2-1; D unclear. The CDR3 length is 16 residues. The V gene lost 0 bases and the J gene lost 5 bases, with 17 bases spanning the gap. Germline CDR1 is DFQATT and CDR2 is SNEGSKA (reference sequence). Written as DNA, the CDR3 is TGCAGTGCTAGAGATCCCTACTTGGGCCCACACAATGAGCAGTTCTTC. It encodes CSARDPYLGPHNEQFF.

This chain connects TRBV7-8 to TRBJ2-7; D is ambiguous. The CDR3 length is 14 residues. Between the trimmed V and J ends, which lost 2 bases and 2 bases, there was a span of 10 bases. Germline CDR1 and CDR2: SGHVS and FQNEAQ. This CDR3 is CASSLRAPTYEQYF. DNA for the CDR3: TGTGCCAGCAGCTTACGTGCTCCTACCTACGAGCAGTACTTC.